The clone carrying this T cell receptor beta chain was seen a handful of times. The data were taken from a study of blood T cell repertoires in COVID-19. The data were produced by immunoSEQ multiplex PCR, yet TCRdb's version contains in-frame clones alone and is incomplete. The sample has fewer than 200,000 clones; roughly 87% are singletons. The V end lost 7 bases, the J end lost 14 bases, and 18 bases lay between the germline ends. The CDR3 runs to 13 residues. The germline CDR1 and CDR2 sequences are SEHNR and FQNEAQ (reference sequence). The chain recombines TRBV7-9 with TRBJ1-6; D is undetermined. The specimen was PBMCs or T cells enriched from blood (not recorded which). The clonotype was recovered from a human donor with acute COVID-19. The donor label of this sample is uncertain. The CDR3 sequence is CASTRTGPVTLHF. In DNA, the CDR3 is TGTGCCAGCACCCGGACTGGGCCAGTAACCCTCCACTTT.